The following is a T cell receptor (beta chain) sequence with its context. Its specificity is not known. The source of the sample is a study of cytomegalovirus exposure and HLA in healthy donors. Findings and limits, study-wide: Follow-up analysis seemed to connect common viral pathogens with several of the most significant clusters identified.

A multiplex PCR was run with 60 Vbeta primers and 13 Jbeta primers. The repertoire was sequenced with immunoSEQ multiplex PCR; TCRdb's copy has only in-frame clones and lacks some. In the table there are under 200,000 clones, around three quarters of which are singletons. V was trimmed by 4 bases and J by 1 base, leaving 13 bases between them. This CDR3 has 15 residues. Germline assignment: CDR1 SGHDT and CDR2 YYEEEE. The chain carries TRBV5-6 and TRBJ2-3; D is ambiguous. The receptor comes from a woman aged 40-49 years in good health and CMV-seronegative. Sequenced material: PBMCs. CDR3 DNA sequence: TGTGCCAGCAGCCCTACGTGGCAGGGCACAGATACGCAGTATTTT. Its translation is CASSPTWQGTDTQYF.